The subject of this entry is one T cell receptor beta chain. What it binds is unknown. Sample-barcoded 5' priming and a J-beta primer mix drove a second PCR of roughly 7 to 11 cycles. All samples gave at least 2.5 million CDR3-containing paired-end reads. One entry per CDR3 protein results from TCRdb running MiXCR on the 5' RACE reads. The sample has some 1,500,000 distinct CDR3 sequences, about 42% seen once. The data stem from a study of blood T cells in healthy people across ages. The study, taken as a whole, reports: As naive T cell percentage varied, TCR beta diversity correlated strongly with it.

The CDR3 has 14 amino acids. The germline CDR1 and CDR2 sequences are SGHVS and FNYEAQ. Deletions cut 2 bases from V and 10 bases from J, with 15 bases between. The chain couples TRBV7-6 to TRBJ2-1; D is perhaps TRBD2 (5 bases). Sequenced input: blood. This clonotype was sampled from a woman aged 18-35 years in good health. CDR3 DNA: TGTGCCAGCAGCTTATCGGGGTATGAGCGCGAGCAGTTCTTC. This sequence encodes CASSLSGYEREQFF.